Described below is a single TCR beta chain sequence and its context. TCRdb re-analysed the RACE reads in MiXCR, keeping a single row per CDR3 protein. Altogether about 380,000 distinct CDR3 sequences are present, roughly 5.3% being singletons, with the ten largest covering around 2.6%. Germline V gene lookup returns CDR1 MGHRA and CDR2 YSYEKL. The ends were cut back, 2 bases at V and 0 bases at J, with 7 bases in the middle. The CDR3 sequence is 14 residues long. Time point reported: pre-sensitization, week 0. Treatment meaning: therapeutic diphenylcyclopropenone sensitization with weekly scalp DPC. This sample stems from a study of human T cells and chemical hapten exposure.

The chain links TRBV4-1 to TRBJ1-2; D remains unclear. The sequence derives from a woman aged 45-65 years with alopecia areata. Some clones in this sample may be carry-over from other donors' samples. Specimen: whole blood, collected in connection with sensitization to the hapten diphenylcyclopropenone (DPC). The CDR3 DNA reads as TGCGCCAGCAGCCAAATCAGTTCTAACTATGGCTACACCTTC. This sequence encodes CASSQISSNYGYTF.